Described below is a single T cell receptor beta chain sequence and its context. Trimming stripped 3 bases from V and 3 bases from J, with 12 bases between. This CDR3 spans 15 amino acids. Looked up from germline, CDR1 is LNHDA and CDR2 is SQIVND (reference sequence). Profiling relied on immunoSEQ multiplex PCR, and the TCRdb table lists in-frame clones only, not all of them. The table lists over 95,000 clones, 70% to 90% of them singletons. This sample stems from a study of T cell responses to AZD1222 COVID-19 vaccine. In the study overall: Whether given at about 4 or about 12 weeks, second doses were pooled.

The clonotype comes from an adult in good health. The V and J genes are TRBV19 and TRBJ1-5; D possibly corresponds to TRBD1 (5 bases). The sample consisted of peripheral blood, taken on day 0 of AZD1222 vaccination. The CDR3 nucleotides are TGTGCCAGTAGTATGCTGGGGCCCCTCAATCAGCCCCAGCATTTT. Its protein is CASSMLGPLNQPQHF.